Below, 5 T cell receptor beta chains from the same sample are listed, as sequenced in a study of cytomegalovirus exposure and HLA in healthy donors. Libraries were prepared by immunoSEQ multiplex PCR; TCRdb keeps only in-frame clonotypes and omits some of them. The sample lists about 58,000 clones, under 95% occurring once. Sequencing was done on a sample of PBMCs. All receptors derive from a man younger than 35 in good health and CMV-seronegative.

V gene TRBV21-1 combines with J gene TRBJ2-7; the DNA was not used to check the table's D call, TRBD1. TRBV21-1 is given as a pseudogene. CDR3 length: 16 residues. Here the CDR3 DNA reads TGTGCCAGCAGCAAAGCGGGGACAGGGGTGACCTACGAGCAGTACTTC. It specifies CASSKAGTGVTYEQYF.

V usage is TRBV30 and J usage is TRBJ2-7; 9 nucleotides align to TRBD1. The V and J ends lost 5 bases and 7 bases, in that order; junction bases with no gene match: 15. The CDR3 is made up of 15 amino acids. The V gene's germline CDR1 is GTSNPN and CDR2 SVGIG (reference sequence). CDR3 region: CAWGFGTGLFGEQYF. Here the CDR3 DNA reads TGTGCCTGGGGGTTCGGGACAGGGCTCTTCGGGGAGCAGTACTTC.

V and J are TRBV6-5 and TRBJ2-1, with D perhaps matching TRBD2 (5 bases). This CDR3 contains 16 residues. Per the germline V gene, CDR1 is MNHEY and CDR2 is SVGAGI. V was trimmed by 0 bases and J by 6 bases, leaving 15 bases between them. CDR3 in DNA: TGTGCCAGCAGTTACTCGTATGGCAACCGGGGCAATGAGCAGTTCTTC. Protein sequence: CASSYSYGNRGNEQFF.

This chain uses TRBV5-4 with TRBJ2-3, with 7 bases matching TRBD2. The CDR3 runs to 15 residues. The J segment lost 0 bases and the V segment lost 2 bases, leaving 3 bases of the junction unmatched. CDR1 is SGHNT and CDR2 is YYREEE in the germline V gene (reference sequence). CDR3 nucleotides: TGTGCCAGCAGCTTAGGGACTACCAGCACAGATACGCAGTATTTT. As protein: CASSLGTTSTDTQYF.

The genes are TRBV29-1 and TRBJ1-3, with D maybe TRBD1 (5 bases). Per germline, CDR1 SQVTM and CDR2 ANQGSEA. V shed 4 bases and J shed 4 bases, with 20 bases lying between them. CDR3 length: 16 residues. The CDR3: CSVGGGEGSYGNTIYF. DNA of the CDR3: TGCAGCGTTGGCGGGGGAGAGGGTTCGTACGGAAACACCATATATTTT.